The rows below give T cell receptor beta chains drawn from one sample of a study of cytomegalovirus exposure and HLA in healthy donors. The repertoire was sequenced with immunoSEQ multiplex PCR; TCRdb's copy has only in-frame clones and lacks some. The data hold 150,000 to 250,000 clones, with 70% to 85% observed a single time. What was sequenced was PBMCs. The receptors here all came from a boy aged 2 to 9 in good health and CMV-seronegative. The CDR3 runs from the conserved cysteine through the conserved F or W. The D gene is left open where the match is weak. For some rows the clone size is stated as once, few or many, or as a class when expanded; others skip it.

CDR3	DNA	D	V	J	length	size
CAISDGLIGGYTF	TGTGCCATCAGTGATGGCCTTATTGGTGGCTACACCTTC	-	TRBV10-3	TRBJ1-2	13	few
CASSYGTGKNTEAFF	TGTGCCAGCAGTTATGGGACAGGGAAGAACACTGAAGCTTTCTTT	TRBD1	TRBV6-6	TRBJ1-1	15	-
CASSSTGSPFYSEAFF	TGTGCCAGCAGCTCAACAGGGAGCCCCTTTTATAGTGAAGCTTTCTTT	-	TRBV7-8	TRBJ1-1	16	-
CASSRDREQYF	TGTGCCAGCAGCCGCGACAGGGAGCAGTACTTC	TRBD1	TRBV5-4	TRBJ2-5	11	-
CATSRGDTLGSYNEQFF	TGTGCCACCAGCAGGGGGGACACCCTGGGCTCCTACAATGAGCAGTTCTTC	-	TRBV15	TRBJ2-1	17	-
CASSSGPLAGSPYEQYF	TGCGCCAGCAGCTCAGGTCCCCTAGCGGGATCTCCCTACGAGCAGTACTTC	TRBD2	TRBV5-1	TRBJ2-7	17	-
CASSDLDSSGQETQYF	TGTGCCAGCAGCGATTTAGACTCATCGGGCCAAGAGACCCAGTACTTC	-	TRBV9	TRBJ2-5	16	-
CASSIWGRANNSPFHF	TGTGCCAGTAGTATTTGGGGCAGGGCGAACAATTCACCCTTCCACTTT	-	TRBV19	TRBJ1-6	16	-
CASSRRTSGASTDTQYF	TGTGCCAGCTCCCGGAGGACTAGCGGGGCCAGCACAGATACGCAGTATTTT	TRBD2	TRBV18	TRBJ2-3	17	-
CASRTTGGGYTF	TGCGCCAGCAGAACGACAGGGGGTGGCTACACCTTC	TRBD1	TRBV5-1	TRBJ1-2	12	few
CASWDAGQGAEGYTF	TGTGCCTCCTGGGACGCGGGACAGGGGGCGGAGGGCTACACCTTC	TRBD1	TRBV27	TRBJ1-2	15	-
CASSYPTGTYGYTF	TGTGCCAGCAGTTACCCCACTGGTACCTATGGCTACACCTTC	-	TRBV6-5	TRBJ1-2	14	-
CASSPPVGTGEVDEQYF	TGTGCCAGCTCACCACCGGTGGGGACAGGGGAGGTGGACGAGCAGTACTTC	TRBD1	TRBV18	TRBJ2-7	17	-
CASRMDRAPYNEQFF	TGTGCCAGCAGGATGGACAGGGCCCCATACAATGAGCAGTTCTTC	TRBD1	TRBV2	TRBJ2-1	15	-
CASSSQDSGNTIYF	TGTGCCAGCAGCTCACAGGACTCTGGAAACACCATATATTTT	-	TRBV5-4	TRBJ1-3	14	-
CATLLAGYGYTF	TGTGCCACCCTCCTCGCCGGGTATGGCTACACCTTC	-	TRBV6-1	TRBJ1-2	12	-
CASSSRGVAASYNEQFF	TGTGCCAGCAGCTCCCGCGGGGTAGCGGCCTCCTACAATGAGCAGTTCTTC	-	TRBV7-9	TRBJ2-1	17	-
CASSLFREAFF	TGTGCCAGCAGCTTGTTCCGTGAAGCTTTCTTT	-	TRBV5-6	TRBJ1-1	11	few
CASRDSGLDNYGYTF	TGTGCCAGCCGGGACTCAGGGCTTGATAACTATGGCTACACCTTC	-	TRBV13	TRBJ1-2	15	few
CAISGFQGETEAFF	TGTGCCATCAGTGGGTTCCAGGGGGAAACTGAAGCTTTCTTT	TRBD1	TRBV10-3	TRBJ1-1	14	-
CASSSKGDNYGYTF	TGTGCCAGCAGCTCAAAGGGGGATAACTATGGCTACACCTTC	-	TRBV21-1	TRBJ1-2	14	-
CASSLGWRGPKADTQYF	TGTGCCAGCAGCTTAGGTTGGCGGGGCCCCAAGGCAGATACGCAGTATTTT	-	TRBV7-2	TRBJ2-3	17	-
CASSQMDREETQYF	TGCGCCAGCAGCCAAATGGACAGGGAGGAGACCCAGTACTTC	TRBD1	TRBV4-1	TRBJ2-5	14	-
CSALSGGPYNEQFF	TGCAGCGCCCTATCCGGGGGGCCCTACAATGAGCAGTTCTTC	-	TRBV29-1	TRBJ2-1	14	-
CASSENGKDNEKLFF	TGTGCCAGCAGCGAAAACGGGAAGGATAATGAAAAACTGTTTTTT	-	TRBV9	TRBJ1-4	15	-
CASSPRGETQYF	TGCGCCAGCAGCCCCAGGGGGGAGACCCAGTACTTC	TRBD1	TRBV5-1	TRBJ2-5	12	once
CASSLGTRVREQFF	TGCGCCAGCAGCTTAGGAACGCGGGTGCGTGAGCAGTTCTTC	-	TRBV5-1	TRBJ2-1	14	-
CASSQKRGAGGGTDTQYF	TGTGCCAGCAGCCAAAAACGTGGAGCGGGGGGCGGCACAGATACGCAGTATTTT	TRBD2	TRBV4-2	TRBJ2-3	18	few
CASSFSRVSTEAFF	TGTGCCAGCAGTTTCTCCAGGGTGAGCACTGAAGCTTTCTTT	-	TRBV6-5	TRBJ1-1	14	-
CASSQDRKGRLDTQYF	TGTGCCAGCAGCCAAGATCGGAAGGGGAGGTTGGATACGCAGTATTTT	-	TRBV4-2	TRBJ2-3	16	-
CASSVRVGETQYF	TGTGCCAGCAGCGTCAGGGTAGGAGAGACCCAGTACTTC	-	TRBV9	TRBJ2-5	13	few
CASLSALGILRPFF	TGTGCCAGCCTAAGTGCCCTCGGTATCTTGAGGCCGTTCTTC	-	TRBV7-2	TRBJ2-1	14	-
CASSKQGVSNEQFF	TGTGCCAGCAGCAAACAGGGGGTCTCCAATGAGCAGTTCTTC	TRBD1	TRBV6-5	TRBJ2-1	14	-
CASSPIRGRGPPLIYEQYF	TGTGCCAGCAGCCCGATTCGGGGGCGGGGGCCCCCTCTGATCTACGAGCAGTACTTC	-	TRBV11-2	TRBJ2-7	19	-
CASSGLAGVSTYNEQFF	TGTGCCAGCAGTGGACTAGCGGGGGTCAGCACCTACAATGAGCAGTTCTTC	TRBD2	TRBV2	TRBJ2-1	17	-
CASSPPGSSLGLTDTQYF	TGTGCCAGCAGCCCCCCCGGGAGCAGCCTAGGGCTCACAGATACGCAGTATTTT	-	TRBV9	TRBJ2-3	18	-
CASSQGAGGADTQYF	TGCGCCAGCAGCCAAGGAGCGGGGGGAGCAGATACGCAGTATTTT	TRBD2	TRBV4-3	TRBJ2-3	15	-
CSPSRANTEAFF	TGCAGCCCCTCCAGGGCGAACACTGAAGCTTTCTTT	-	TRBV29-1	TRBJ1-1	12	-
CASSLQGMGENIQYF	TGTGCCAGCAGCTTACAGGGGATGGGTGAAAACATTCAGTACTTC	TRBD1	TRBV5-5	TRBJ2-4	15	-
CASSWRGDTQYF	TGTGCCAGCAGCTGGAGGGGAGATACGCAGTATTTT	-	TRBV7-2	TRBJ2-3	12	-
CASSVEDTEQFF	TGTGCCAGCAGCGTAGAAGACACAGAGCAGTTCTTC	-	TRBV9	TRBJ2-1	12	-
CASSQDDAGSYEQYF	TGCGCCAGCAGCCAAGATGATGCAGGGTCCTACGAGCAGTACTTC	-	TRBV4-3	TRBJ2-7	15	-
CSVESQANEQFF	TGCAGCGTTGAAAGTCAGGCCAATGAGCAGTTCTTC	-	TRBV29-1	TRBJ2-1	12	-
CASKANSGILHF	TGTGCCAGTAAAGCTAATTCAGGGATCCTCCACTTT	-	TRBV19	TRBJ1-6	12	few
CASLGGGQETQYF	TGTGCCAGCCTCGGGGGAGGGCAAGAGACCCAGTACTTC	TRBD2	TRBV11-2	TRBJ2-5	13	-
CASSVTGANEKLFF	TGTGCCAGCAGCGTGACAGGGGCTAATGAAAAACTGTTTTTT	TRBD1	TRBV9	TRBJ1-4	14	-
CASSGQKTPFYGYTF	TGCGCCAGCAGCGGACAGAAGACGCCCTTTTATGGCTACACCTTC	-	TRBV4-1	TRBJ1-2	15	few
CASSLAPGTGDYEQYF	TGCGCCAGCAGCTTAGCTCCCGGGACAGGGGACTACGAGCAGTACTTC	TRBD1	TRBV11-2	TRBJ2-7	16	-
CASSLKGGQETQYF	TGTGCCAGCAGCTTAAAGGGAGGGCAAGAGACCCAGTACTTC	TRBD2	TRBV7-9	TRBJ2-5	14	-
CAGLRTGGHGYTF	TGTGCCGGCCTGCGTACAGGGGGCCACGGCTACACCTTC	TRBD1	TRBV28	TRBJ1-2	13	-
CASTSETGVQETQYF	TGTGCCAGCACGTCGGAGACAGGGGTCCAAGAGACCCAGTACTTC	TRBD1	TRBV2	TRBJ2-5	15	-
CASSIDRVRQPQHF	TGTGCCAGTAGTATAGACAGGGTGCGTCAGCCCCAGCATTTT	-	TRBV19	TRBJ1-5	14	-
CASSPLGRSNTEAFF	TGCGCCAGCAGCCCCCTGGGCAGATCGAACACTGAAGCTTTCTTT	-	TRBV4-1	TRBJ1-1	15	few
CASSSLWGEGSANTGELFF	TGTGCCAGCAGCTCCCTATGGGGAGAAGGGTCGGCGAACACCGGGGAGCTGTTTTTT	-	TRBV5-6	TRBJ2-2	19	-
CASSPQGGSYEQYF	TGTGCCAGCAGTCCACAGGGGGGGTCCTACGAGCAGTACTTC	-	TRBV27	TRBJ2-7	14	-